Listed here are 21 T cell receptor beta chains from one sample, sequenced in a study of human T cells and chemical hapten exposure. From the RACE reads, TCRdb called clonotypes with MiXCR, one entry per CDR3 protein. Of 80,000 to 100,000 distinct CDR3 sequences in the sample, roughly 7.2% were seen once. Time point indicated: patch test 1, 2 weeks after DPC sensitization. Treatment meaning: therapeutic diphenylcyclopropenone sensitization with weekly scalp DPC. Material: whole blood, obtained in connection with sensitization to the hapten diphenylcyclopropenone (DPC). The origin of the receptors is a woman in her twenties or thirties with alopecia areata. Some clones in this sample may be carry-over from other donors' samples.

This clonotype showed up just a few times. The rearrangement uses TRBV29-1 and TRBJ2-7; 7 nucleotides line up with TRBD1. The V segment lost 4 bases and the J segment 4 bases; nucleotides outside the gene matches: 10. Germline V gives CDR1 SQVTM, CDR2 ANQGSEA. CDR3 length: 14 residues. The CDR3 coding sequence is TGCAGCGTTGCCCGAACAGGGGCTAGGTACGAGCAGTACTTC. Its translation: CSVARTGARYEQYF.

This clonotype was recorded at least ten times. The rearrangement joins TRBV6-4 to TRBJ2-7, with 9 bases matching TRBD1. Looked up from germline, CDR1 is MRHNA and CDR2 is SNTAGT. V lost 4 bases to trimming and J lost 4 bases; unmatched junction nucleotides: 5. CDR3 size: 14 residues. This CDR3 reads CASSVDRGPYEQYF. The CDR3 nucleotides read TGTGCCAGCAGTGTGGACAGGGGCCCTTACGAGCAGTACTTC.

This clonotype was seen many times. This chain links TRBV7-8 with TRBJ2-5; maybe TRBD1 (6 bases). V was shortened by 7 bases and J by 3 bases, with 18 bases between the two germline ends. CDR3 length equals 15 residues. Germline values: CDR1 SGHVS, CDR2 FQNEAQ. This chain's CDR3 is CASKDTGMWEETQYF. CDR3 in DNA: TGTGCCAGCAAGGATACAGGGATGTGGGAAGAGACCCAGTACTTC.

The chain joins TRBV27 to TRBJ2-7; 7 bases match TRBD2. V was clipped by 10 bases and J by 1 base; unmatched bases: 10. The CDR3 has 14 amino acids. The germline gives CDR1 MNHEY, CDR2 SMNVEV (reference sequence). The CDR3 spells CATRGTGGSYEQYF. The DNA of the CDR3 is TGTGCCACCCGAGGTACGGGAGGATCCTACGAGCAGTACTTC.

V is TRBV12-3 or TRBV12-4 and J is TRBJ2-1; no clear D. Trimming removed 5 bases at V and 3 bases at J, with 8 bases between. There are 13 residues in the CDR3. The CDR3 here is CASSQPYYNEQFF. The CDR3 DNA follows: TGTGCCAGCAGTCAGCCATACTACAATGAGCAGTTCTTC.

This clonotype appeared many times. The chain combines TRBV3-1 with TRBJ1-1, with a weak D call TRBD1 (5 bases). Germline CDR1 and CDR2: LGHDT and YNNKEL (reference sequence). The ends were cut back, 0 bases at V and 9 bases at J, with 8 bases in the middle. The CDR3 is 12 residues long. CDR3 DNA: TGTGCCAGCAGCCAAGAGGCAGGGCAAGCTTTCTTT. Translated, it gives CASSQEAGQAFF.

This clonotype showed up just a few times. The gene calls are TRBV7-9 and TRBJ2-7; a weak D match, TRBD1 (6 bases). CDR3 length equals 13 residues. Germline CDR1 SEHNR, CDR2 FQNEAQ (reference sequence). The ends were cut back, 0 bases at V and 3 bases at J, with 6 bases in the middle. The CDR3 loop reads CASSLAQGYEQYF. The CDR3 DNA reads TGTGCCAGCAGCTTAGCACAGGGCTACGAGCAGTACTTC.

Ten or more counts support this clonotype. V gene TRBV20-1 combines with J gene TRBJ1-4, with D hard to call. The CDR3 length is 15 residues. Germline CDR1 and CDR2: DFQATT and SNEGSKA (reference sequence). With 5 bases removed from V and 4 bases from J, the gap between germline ends came to 17 bases. CDR3 nucleotides: TGCAGTGCTCCCCCCTGGCGTCAGGATAATGAAAAACTGTTTTTT. This encodes CSAPPWRQDNEKLFF.

The chain recombines TRBV6-6 with TRBJ2-7; 9 nucleotides agree with TRBD1. The CDR3 is 15 residues long. The V and J ends lost 5 bases and 2 bases, in that order; junction bases with no gene match: 7. CDR1 is MNHNY, CDR2 SVGAGI, per germline (reference sequence). CDR3 in DNA: TGTGCCAGCAGTCCAAGGGGACAGGGTACCTACGAGCAGTACTTC. Translation gives CASSPRGQGTYEQYF.

This clonotype was recorded many times. The chain recombines TRBV7-2 with TRBJ2-1, with D tentatively TRBD1 or TRBD2 (5 bases each). The germline gives CDR1 SGHTA, CDR2 FQGNSA. The CDR3 loop spans 17 amino acids. V dropped 3 bases and J dropped 6 bases, with 21 bases sitting between them. The CDR3 here is CASSLNGPGAGINEQFF. For the CDR3, the DNA is TGTGCCAGCAGCTTGAACGGTCCCGGGGCCGGAATCAATGAGCAGTTCTTC.

The chain uses TRBV11-2 and TRBJ2-3; D tentatively fits TRBD1 or TRBD2 (5 bases each). Trimming pared 2 bases from V and 5 bases from J, leaving 14 bases between. Germline V gene data show CDR1 as SGHAT and CDR2 as FQNNGV. The CDR3 spans 15 residues. The CDR3 DNA is TGTGCCAGCAGCTTACGATCGGGACGCGTAGATACGCAGTATTTT. Protein sequence: CASSLRSGRVDTQYF.

This clonotype was detected many times. This sequence joins TRBV6-5 and TRBJ2-3; 8 bases are a match to TRBD1. The CDR3 has 16 amino acids. Per the germline V gene, CDR1 is MNHEY and CDR2 is SVGAGI. With V trimmed by 0 bases and J by 2 bases, 4 bases remained unmatched. The CDR3 loop is CASSYSTGAPTDTQYF. CDR3 nucleotide sequence: TGTGCCAGCAGTTACTCGACAGGGGCCCCCACAGATACGCAGTATTTT.

The table lists this clonotype with a count of one. This rearrangement joins TRBV9 to TRBJ2-3, with D unresolved. V lost 0 bases to trimming and J lost 1 base, with 9 bases between them. The CDR3 consists of 15 residues. Per the germline V gene, CDR1 is SGDLS and CDR2 is YYNGEE. The CDR3 sequence is CASSVAGGGTDTQYF. The CDR3 nucleotides are TGTGCCAGCAGCGTAGCTGGCGGAGGCACAGATACGCAGTATTTT.

This clonotype was seen many times. The chain combines TRBV7-6 with TRBJ2-7; D might be TRBD1 or TRBD2, each matching 5 bases. The CDR3 is 14 residues long. CDR1 is SGHVS, CDR2 FNYEAQ, per germline. Trimming left V 5 bases short and J 1 base short, with 12 bases between. CDR3 in amino acids: CASSPGTDSYEQYF. DNA of the CDR3: TGTGCCAGCAGCCCCGGGACGGATTCCTACGAGCAGTACTTC.

The rearrangement uses TRBV3-1 and TRBJ1-1, with 8 bases that match TRBD1. From germline, CDR1 is LGHDT and CDR2 YNNKEL (reference sequence). V lost 2 bases and J lost 3; bases outside the gene matches: 2. This CDR3 has 14 amino acids. CDR3 protein: CASSQQGADTEAFF. The CDR3 DNA reads as TGTGCCAGCAGCCAACAGGGGGCGGACACTGAAGCTTTCTTT.

This clonotype showed up many times. V gene TRBV9 combines with J gene TRBJ2-5; the match to TRBD2 covers 13 bases. From germline, CDR1 is SGDLS and CDR2 YYNGEE. The junction had 8 bases not matched to a gene; V was cut back by 5 bases and J by 4 bases. The CDR3 spans 16 residues. CDR3 loop: CASSPGTSGVSETQYF. For the CDR3, the DNA is TGTGCCAGCAGTCCTGGGACTAGCGGGGTGTCAGAGACCCAGTACTTC.

This clonotype appeared a few times. The rearrangement uses TRBV5-4 and TRBJ1-2; possibly TRBD1 for D (6 bases). This CDR3 comprises 16 residues. The germline V gene encodes CDR1 SGHNT and CDR2 YYREEE (reference sequence). The V gene lost 0 bases and the J gene lost 0 bases, with 12 bases spanning the gap. CDR3 bases: TGTGCCAGCAGCTTGGACAGGGCCACAGCTAACTATGGCTACACCTTC. This encodes CASSLDRATANYGYTF. Combining the CDR3 with reference TRBV5-4 and TRBJ1-2 gives the whole variable domain ETGVTQSPTHLIKTRGQQVTLRCSSQSGHNTVSWYQQALGQGPQFIFQYYREEENGRGNFPPRFSGLQFPNYSSELNVNALELDDSALYLCASSLDRATANYGYTFGSGTRLTVV.

A note on this clonotype: It may be a read error: a sequence one base away is much more abundant. This rearrangement joins TRBV2 to TRBJ2-4; 10 bases line up with TRBD2. The CDR3 extends over 15 amino acids. CDR1 and CDR2 from the germline V gene are SNHLY and FYNNEI. CDR3 coding DNA: TGTGCCAGCAGTGGGGGGCCTAGCGGGGGCAGCATTCAGTGCTTC. As protein: CASSGGPSGGSIQCF.

V is TRBV19 and J is TRBJ1-5; no firm D call. V was shortened by 3 bases and J by 7 bases, with 16 bases between the two germline ends. This CDR3 has 15 amino acids. Germline V gives CDR1 LNHDA, CDR2 SQIVND (reference sequence). The DNA for the CDR3 is TGTGCCAGTAGTATCAGGCCGGGAACAGACCAGCCCCAGCATTTT. Translated: CASSIRPGTDQPQHF.

Concerning this clonotype: This may stem from a read error, because a much larger clone lies one nucleotide away. The chain combines TRBV7-2 with TRBJ2-7; 9 bases agree with TRBD1. Germline V gene data show CDR1 as SGHTA and CDR2 as FQGNSA. J lost 5 bases, V lost 4 bases, and 12 bases had no gene match. This CDR3 is 16 amino acids long. The CDR3 spells CASSSTWTGANDEQYF. DNA of the CDR3: TGTGCCAGCAGCTCGACATGGACAGGGGCGAACGACGAGCAGTACTTC.

This clonotype has just a few counts. The chain recombines TRBV7-3 with TRBJ2-1; D is ambiguous. Trimming left V 5 bases short and J 2 bases short, with 13 bases between. The germline gives CDR1 SGHTA, CDR2 FQGTGA. The CDR3 spans 15 residues. CDR3 coding DNA: TGTGCCAGCAGCCTCCACCCCCTAGCCTACAATGAGCAGTTCTTC. This codes for CASSLHPLAYNEQFF.